This T cell receptor beta chain was identified during a study of blood T cells in healthy people across ages. A second about 7 to 12 cycle PCR used barcoded and J-beta primers. TCRdb recomputed calls from the 5' RACE reads with MiXCR, one row per CDR3 protein. The sample lists around 1,700,000 distinct CDR3 sequences, roughly 30% seen once, with 7% to 9% in the top ten. This clonotype was seen more than once but under ten times. Trimming took off 5 bases at V and 0 bases at J, with 7 bases between the two ends. This CDR3 contains 13 residues. Sequencing was done on a sample of blood. The TCR originated in a woman aged 30 to 39 in good health. The V call is TRBV12-3 or TRBV12-4, the J call TRBJ1-1; D is undetermined. The CDR3: CASSGVLNTEAFF. The CDR3 DNA is TGTGCCAGCAGTGGGGTCCTGAACACTGAAGCTTTCTTT.